This T cell receptor beta chain derives from a study of cytomegalovirus exposure and HLA in healthy donors. Researchers ran the PCR with 60 Vbeta and 13 Jbeta primers. Repertoires were generated with immunoSEQ multiplex PCR, while TCRdb's copy carries only in-frame clones and drops some. Here the sample spans 100,000 to 150,000 clones, less than 80% being singletons. On this clone itself: Its antigen remains unknown.

Whole-study findings and limits: In a later analysis, an Asian-associated ancestry cluster reportedly showed fewer N-insertions than the approximately 620-donor mean.

The source material was PBMCs. This TCR derives from a man aged 45-65 years in good health and CMV-seropositive.

The CDR3 nucleotides read TGCGCCAGCAGCCCGGGACAGATAGAACCCTACGAGCAGTACTTC. Its translation: CASSPGQIEPYEQYF. This chain connects TRBV5-1 to TRBJ2-7; 7 nucleotides agree with TRBD1. This CDR3 is 15 amino acids long. Germline CDR1 SGHRS, CDR2 YFSETQ. The trim removed 4 bases at V and 2 bases at J, leaving 9 bases unmatched.